This T cell receptor beta chain was found in a study of T cell responses to AZD1222 COVID-19 vaccine. This CDR3 has 19 residues. The germline gives CDR1 SGHVS, CDR2 FQNEAQ. Trimming removed 6 bases from V and 2 bases from J; junction bases left unmatched: 17. Clones were sequenced by immunoSEQ multiplex PCR, and TCRdb holds only the in-frame ones, with some missing. The sample holds 90,000 to 130,000 clones, approximately 94% seen once. Sequenced here: peripheral blood, sampled 28 days after the second AZD1222 dose. The sequence was obtained from an adult who received the AZD1222 COVID-19 vaccine. The chain uses TRBV7-8 and TRBJ2-7; 12 positions agree with TRBD1. As DNA, the CDR3 is TGTGCCAGCAGTCCGCTCGGGACAGGGGGCGTGGGGGCCCCCTACGAGCAGTACTTC. It yields the protein CASSPLGTGGVGAPYEQYF.